One and the same sample provided the 5 T cell receptor beta chains below, sequenced in a study of CD8 T cells in Susac syndrome. RNA totalling roughly 0.45 to 1 ug underwent reverse transcription with random hexamers. From the immunoSEQ multiplex PCR reads, TCRdb called clonotypes with MiXCR, one entry per CDR3 protein. This table has 95,000 to 150,000 distinct CDR3 sequences, just over 95% appearing once. The sequenced sample consisted of CD4+ T cells from PBMCs. These receptors were obtained from a human donor with Susac syndrome.

The chain joins TRBV5-4 to TRBJ2-1, with TRBD2 matching over 11 bases. Losses at the gene ends were 1 base for V and 11 bases for J; bases not matched to a gene: 14. The CDR3 length is 17 residues. Germline-derived CDR1 and CDR2 are SGHNT and YYREEE (reference sequence). The CDR3 nucleotides are TGTGCCAGCAGCTTGTCCACCCAATCTAGCGGGAGGTATCAGCAGTTCTTC. This translates into CASSLSTQSSGRYQQFF.

The chain employs TRBV24-1 and TRBJ2-3; D unresolved. The germline CDR1 and CDR2 sequences are KGHDR and SFDVKD. V gave up 7 bases and J gave up 0 bases, with 4 bases separating them. The CDR3 extends over 12 amino acids. The CDR3: CATSVSTDTQYF. The CDR3 nucleotides read TGTGCCACCAGCGTCAGCACAGATACGCAGTATTTT.

The chain is built from TRBV9 and TRBJ2-5; 9 bases are a match to TRBD1. This CDR3 is 14 amino acids long. Germline loops: CDR1 SGDLS, CDR2 YYNGEE. Trimming took 7 bases from V and 4 from J; bases not matched to a gene: 8. CDR3 residues: CASGEQGAVETQYF. For the CDR3, the DNA is TGTGCCAGCGGAGAACAGGGGGCGGTAGAGACCCAGTACTTC.

This sequence joins TRBV9 and TRBJ2-5; 8 bases agree with TRBD1. CDR3 length: 13 residues. Germline CDR1 SGDLS, CDR2 YYNGEE. With 4 bases clipped from V and 4 bases from J, the junction kept 3 bases outside the gene matches. The DNA for the CDR3 is TGTGCCAGCAGCTTGGGGACAGGAGAGACCCAGTACTTC. Protein product: CASSLGTGETQYF.

This chain joins TRBV29-1 and TRBJ1-2; possible D gene TRBD1, 6 bases. CDR3 length: 12 amino acids. CDR1 is SQVTM and CDR2 is ANQGSEA in the germline V gene. V was clipped by 3 bases and J by 8 bases, with 13 bases between them. CDR3 protein: CSVDLTGWGYTF. The CDR3 DNA reads TGCAGCGTTGACCTTACAGGGTGGGGCTACACCTTC.